This TCR beta chain was sequenced for a study of cytomegalovirus exposure and HLA in healthy donors. The table lists this clone with a few counts. The antigen is unknown. This CDR3 has 15 amino acids. Trimming took off 0 bases at V and 4 bases at J, with 14 bases between the two ends. Germline CDR1 is SGHRS and CDR2 is YFSETQ. Study-level findings and limits: Excluded: some indistinguishable V segments such as TRBV6-2 and TRBV6-3.

Use of 60 Vbeta and 13 Jbeta primers characterized the PCR. Profiling relied on immunoSEQ multiplex PCR, and the TCRdb table lists in-frame clones only, not all of them. The repertoire has 180,000 or so clones, around three quarters of them found once; the top ten carry under 3%. This TCR derives from a woman aged 45-59 years in good health and CMV-seronegative. The sample was PBMCs. This rearrangement joins TRBV5-1 to TRBJ2-7; tentatively, D is TRBD1 (5 bases). The CDR3 loop is CASSLVVGADYEQYF. The CDR3, as DNA: TGCGCCAGCAGCTTGGTGGTAGGGGCTGATTACGAGCAGTACTTC.